These 20 T cell receptor beta chains were all obtained from the same sample, sequenced in a study of blood T cell repertoires in COVID-19. Here immunoSEQ multiplex PCR was the method, and the copy in TCRdb shows in-frame clones only, minus some. The table lists 140,000 or so clones, 60% to 85% of them singletons. Sequenced material: peripheral blood. The receptors come from a man in his fifties or sixties with acute or convalescent COVID-19.

This clone was seen a single time. The V call is TRBV11-2, the J call TRBJ2-1, with TRBD2 identical over 12 bases. Germline loops: CDR1 SGHAT, CDR2 FQNNGV. V lost 4 bases and J lost 9; bases outside the gene matches: 10. The CDR3 extends over 16 amino acids. CDR3 sequence reads: CASSSASGGAYPEQFF. DNA of the CDR3: TGTGCCAGCAGCTCAGCTAGCGGGGGGGCCTATCCTGAGCAGTTCTTC.

The chain carries TRBV2 and TRBJ1-5, with TRBD1 matching 7 bases. V was clipped by 7 bases and J by 9 bases; unmatched bases: 9. Germline CDR1 is SNHLY and CDR2 is FYNNEI. This CDR3 region has 13 residues. The CDR3 is CASKVGTARPQHF. The CDR3 coding sequence is TGTGCCAGCAAAGTGGGGACAGCGAGGCCCCAGCATTTT.

The rearrangement links TRBV28 to TRBJ1-4; no reliable D call. Trimming shortened V by 4 bases and J by 3 bases, and 9 bases separated the two germline ends. CDR1 is MDHEN and CDR2 is SYDVKM in the germline V gene. The CDR3 covers 14 residues. CDR3 in amino acids: CASSSGQSNEKLFF. CDR3 in DNA: TGTGCCAGCAGTTCCGGTCAATCTAATGAAAAACTGTTTTTT.

There are a few counts of this clone. The CDR3 region has the DNA TGTGCCAGCTCACCCTCGACGCCGCGGGGTAATCAGCCCCAGCATTTT. It yields the protein CASSPSTPRGNQPQHF. The V and J genes are TRBV18 and TRBJ1-5, with D unclear. V lost 3 bases and J lost 4, with 16 bases in between. This CDR3 region has 16 residues. Germline loops: CDR1 KGHSH, CDR2 LQKENI.

This clone occurred once. V usage is TRBV18 and J usage is TRBJ2-3, with 8 positions matching TRBD2. Germline V lookup: CDR1 KGHSH, CDR2 LQKENI. The CDR3 covers 15 residues. Losses at the gene ends were 3 bases for V and 2 bases for J; bases not matched to a gene: 4. Here the CDR3 DNA reads TGTGCCAGCTCACCTGCGGGGGGAGACACAGATACGCAGTATTTT. This sequence encodes CASSPAGGDTDTQYF.

The sample holds one count of this clone. The V call is TRBV4-1, the J call TRBJ1-1, with 7 nucleotides matching TRBD1. CDR3 length: 15 residues. Looked up from germline, CDR1 is MGHRA and CDR2 is YSYEKL. Trimming removed 3 bases from V and 4 bases from J; junction bases left unmatched: 8. Here the CDR3 DNA reads TGCGCCAGCAGCCAGCTGGGGCAGGGGGGCACTGAAGCTTTCTTT. Protein product: CASSQLGQGGTEAFF.

DNA for the CDR3: TGTGCCATCAGTGAGTCCGGGGGGGTGGAGACCCAGTACTTC. Its translation is CAISESGGVETQYF. The chain carries TRBV10-3 and TRBJ2-5; 8 nucleotides agree with TRBD2. After removal of 0 bases from V and 5 bases from J, the junction contained 2 bases not matched to a gene. Germline CDR1 is ENHRY and CDR2 is SYGVKD. The length of the CDR3 is 14 residues.

This clone turned up a few times. V gene TRBV5-6 combines with J gene TRBJ1-2; D unresolved. The ends were cut back, 1 base at V and 0 bases at J, with 16 bases in the middle. Germline V gene lookup returns CDR1 SGHDT and CDR2 YYEEEE. The CDR3 sequence is 17 residues long. The CDR3 coding sequence is TGTGCCAGCAGCTTGAGAGGACTACACTTAACTAACTATGGCTACACCTTC. Residues: CASSLRGLHLTNYGYTF.

As for this clone: Germline and junction disagree at one end, which may indicate a read error. The rearrangement uses TRBV5-8 and TRBJ2-3, with 9 bases aligning to TRBD2. CDR1 SGHTS and CDR2 YDEGEE come from the germline V gene. CDR3 length: 17 amino acids. The CDR3 spells CTSSLAIAGGQGDTQYF. The CDR3 nucleotides read TGTACCAGCAGCTTGGCCATTGCGGGGGGGCAAGGAGATACGCAGTATTTT.

The rearrangement joins TRBV9 to TRBJ2-1; 7 nucleotides match TRBD2. V lost 4 bases and J lost 0; bases outside the gene matches: 7. This CDR3 has 16 residues. Germline V lookup: CDR1 SGDLS, CDR2 YYNGEE. CDR3 protein: CASSPTSDGSYNEQFF. CDR3 bases: TGTGCCAGCAGCCCTACTAGCGACGGCTCCTACAATGAGCAGTTCTTC.

The chain links TRBV3-1 (or the pseudogene TRBV3-2) to TRBJ1-1; no clear D. This CDR3 has 11 amino acids. V lost 9 bases and J 5 bases, leaving 10 bases between the germline ends. Germline values: CDR1 LGHDT, CDR2 YNNKEL (reference sequence). CDR3 sequence (DNA): TGTGCCAGTATAGGAGGGACTGAAGCTTTCTTT. Encoded protein: CASIGGTEAFF.

The chain joins TRBV4-1 to TRBJ2-5; 10 bases are a match to TRBD2. Losses at the gene ends were 4 bases for V and 5 bases for J; bases not matched to a gene: 7. CDR3 length equals 15 residues. Germline CDR1 reads MGHRA; CDR2 reads YSYEKL. The CDR3 here is CASSRTSGGAETQYF. CDR3 in DNA: TGCGCCAGCAGCCGCACCAGCGGGGGGGCGGAGACCCAGTACTTC.

This chain uses TRBV4-1 with TRBJ2-3; 11 bases are a match to TRBD1. V lost 4 bases and J lost 6; bases outside the gene matches: 6. Germline CDR1 is MGHRA and CDR2 is YSYEKL. This CDR3 is 15 amino acids long. The CDR3 region has the DNA TGCGCCAGCAGCCGGGGACAGGGGGTGGGTGATACGCAGTATTTT. The encoded protein is CASSRGQGVGDTQYF.

This clone has more than one count but fewer than ten. The chain joins TRBV2 to TRBJ1-1; weak D call: TRBD1 (5 bases). This CDR3 has 15 amino acids. Looked up from germline, CDR1 is SNHLY and CDR2 is FYNNEI. Trimming pared 2 bases from V and 1 base from J, leaving 11 bases between. The CDR3 protein is CASSERKGPNTEAFF. The CDR3 DNA sequence: TGTGCCAGCAGTGAACGGAAGGGGCCGAACACTGAAGCTTTCTTT.

The J gene is TRBJ2-3, the V gene TRBV19; maybe TRBD2 (6 bases). This CDR3 is built from 15 residues. Germline CDR1 is LNHDA and CDR2 is SQIVND (reference sequence). Trimming pared 0 bases from V and 5 bases from J, leaving 12 bases between. Written as DNA, the CDR3 is TGTGCCAGTAGTATAGATGGAGGGAATGGAGATACGCAGTATTTT. Protein product: CASSIDGGNGDTQYF.

The chain combines TRBV10-3 with TRBJ1-6; tentative D call: TRBD1 (6 bases). This CDR3 has 15 amino acids. V was pared by 10 bases and J by 9 bases, with 22 bases between. From germline, CDR1 is ENHRY and CDR2 SYGVKD. CDR3 region: CATLHHRDWGSPLHF. CDR3 coding DNA: TGTGCCACGTTACATCACAGGGATTGGGGTTCACCCCTCCACTTT.

V is TRBV2 and J is TRBJ2-1; 10 positions match TRBD2. V trimming: 4 bases; J trimming: 4 bases; junction bases outside the gene matches: 7. This CDR3 is built from 16 residues. CDR1 and CDR2 from the germline V gene are SNHLY and FYNNEI. The CDR3 DNA follows: TGTGCCAGCAGTGTCCTAGCGGGGGTTGGGTACAATGAGCAGTTCTTC. Amino acids: CASSVLAGVGYNEQFF.

By share, this clone ranks as medium-sized. The chain couples TRBV6-5 to TRBJ1-1; D gene unclear. This CDR3 comprises 12 residues. Deletions cut 5 bases from V and 1 base from J, with 5 bases between. Per the germline V gene, CDR1 is MNHEY and CDR2 is SVGAGI. Here the CDR3 reads CASSTGNTEAFF. CDR3 coding DNA: TGTGCCAGCAGTACGGGGAACACTGAAGCTTTCTTT.

The rearrangement joins TRBV9 to TRBJ2-3; a weak D match, TRBD2 (8 bases). Trimming pared 2 bases from V and 5 bases from J, leaving 15 bases between. Germline V gives CDR1 SGDLS, CDR2 YYNGEE. This CDR3 is built from 15 residues. The CDR3 DNA reads as TGTGCCAGCAGCGTCACGGGGGGGACAGTAGATACGCAGTATTTT. Its translation is CASSVTGGTVDTQYF.

This clone was recorded only once. The CDR3 loop reads CASSPGTGAYGYTF. The CDR3 DNA reads as TGTGCCAGCAGTCCCGGGACAGGGGCCTATGGCTACACCTTC. V gene TRBV27 combines with J gene TRBJ1-2, with 10 positions matching TRBD1. CDR1 and CDR2 from the germline V gene are MNHEY and SMNVEV (reference sequence). Germline trimming cut 5 bases from V and 4 bases from J; bases unmatched to any gene: 4. The CDR3 has 14 residues.